This entry lists 27 T cell receptor beta chains sequenced from one sample in a study of blood T cell repertoires in COVID-19. Clones were sequenced by immunoSEQ multiplex PCR, and TCRdb holds only the in-frame ones, with some missing. This sample yields over 55,000 clones, of which 87% are seen a single time; roughly a fifth belongs to the top ten. Sample: peripheral blood. The receptors were sampled from a woman older than 75 with COVID-19, enrolled during active disease.

CDR3 sequence: CASSGTGFNEQFF. The DNA of the CDR3 is TGTGCCAGCAGTGGGACAGGGTTCAATGAGCAGTTCTTC. The chain links TRBV6-4 to TRBJ2-1; the match to TRBD1 covers 8 bases. Per the germline V gene, CDR1 is MRHNA and CDR2 is SNTAGT. CDR3 length equals 13 residues. With 4 bases clipped from V and 6 bases from J, the junction kept 2 bases outside the gene matches.

The CDR3 DNA sequence: TGCGCCAGCAGCCCCGGACAGATTGCCACCGGGGAGCTGTTTTTT. Amino acid sequence: CASSPGQIATGELFF. The chain employs TRBV5-1 and TRBJ2-2; weak D call: TRBD1 (6 bases). Germline CDR1 reads SGHRS; CDR2 reads YFSETQ. The CDR3 consists of 15 residues. V shed 4 bases and J shed 4 bases, with 14 bases lying between them.

This chain joins TRBV5-1 and TRBJ2-5; TRBD1 aligns across 10 bases. The CDR3 consists of 18 residues. Trimming took 4 bases from V and 4 from J; bases not matched to a gene: 16. CDR1 is SGHRS, CDR2 YFSETQ, per germline. The CDR3, as DNA: TGCGCCAGCAGCGCAGGACATTGGGACAGGGGACCGGCAGAGACCCAGTACTTC. Translating it yields CASSAGHWDRGPAETQYF.

The chain carries TRBV5-5 and TRBJ2-3; 9 bases are shared with TRBD2. The germline gives CDR1 SGHKS, CDR2 YYEKEE (reference sequence). The CDR3 contains 15 residues. Trimming took 5 bases from V and 1 from J; bases not matched to a gene: 5. In nucleotides, the CDR3 is TGTGCCAGCAGGCGGGGGGGAACAGGCACAGATACGCAGTATTTT. This codes for CASRRGGTGTDTQYF.

J is TRBJ2-5 and V is TRBV2, with 7 bases identical to TRBD1. Per germline, CDR1 SNHLY and CDR2 FYNNEI. J was trimmed by 0 bases and V by 6 bases; bases with no gene match: 7. CDR3 length: 15 amino acids. This CDR3 reads CASRATGTDQETQYF. In DNA, the CDR3 is TGTGCCAGCAGGGCCACCGGGACAGACCAAGAGACCCAGTACTTC.

V and J are TRBV27 and TRBJ1-1; D is possibly TRBD1 (6 bases). Germline V gives CDR1 MNHEY, CDR2 SMNVEV (reference sequence). CDR3 size: 14 residues. The V and J ends lost 6 bases and 7 bases respectively, with 18 bases between them. This CDR3 is CASSFTLDRNEAFF. CDR3 DNA sequence: TGTGCCAGCAGCTTTACCCTAGACAGGAATGAAGCTTTCTTT.

This chain uses TRBV7-3 with TRBJ2-2; TRBD2 is a possible D gene (5 bases). In germline, CDR1 is SGHTA, CDR2 FQGTGA. The V gene lost 8 bases and the J gene lost 7 bases, with 17 bases spanning the gap. CDR3 length: 14 amino acids. For the CDR3, the DNA is TGTGCCAGCGGAGCGGCCGGGTTTGGCGGGGAGCTGTTTTTT. Residues: CASGAAGFGGELFF.

J is TRBJ2-1 and V is TRBV18; the match to TRBD1 covers 9 bases. There are 13 residues in the CDR3. V was pared by 5 bases and J by 6 bases, with 2 bases of the junction left unmatched. In germline, CDR1 is KGHSH, CDR2 LQKENI. CDR3 amino acids: CASSSGQGNEQFF. The CDR3 DNA sequence: TGTGCCAGCTCATCGGGACAGGGCAATGAGCAGTTCTTC.

The chain carries TRBV5-6 and TRBJ1-6; 11 bases fit TRBD1. Germline lookup yields CDR1 SGHDT and CDR2 YYEEEE. CDR3 length: 16 residues. V gave up 3 bases and J gave up 6 bases; unmatched junction bases: 5. The CDR3 region is CASSSDRGRFNSPLHF. DNA for the CDR3: TGTGCCAGCAGCTCGGACAGGGGGCGCTTTAATTCACCCCTCCACTTT.

This sequence joins TRBV29-1 and TRBJ2-2; 12 bases map to TRBD2. Trimming cost V 6 bases and J 3 bases; bases outside gene matches: 11. Per germline, CDR1 SQVTM and CDR2 ANQGSEA. The CDR3 extends over 17 amino acids. The CDR3 is CSVSRASGGADTGELFF. CDR3 coding DNA: TGCAGCGTCTCTCGGGCTAGCGGGGGGGCCGACACCGGGGAGCTGTTTTTT.

In its sample, this clone was seen a few times. The V gene is TRBV5-1, the J gene TRBJ1-6; TRBD1 matches 7 bases. V shed 0 bases, J shed 8 bases, and the junction held 5 bases outside the gene matches. The germline V gene encodes CDR1 SGHRS and CDR2 YFSETQ. This CDR3 has 15 residues. The CDR3 sequence: CASSLEGAEDSPLHF. CDR3 coding DNA: TGCGCCAGCAGCTTGGAGGGGGCTGAGGATTCACCCCTCCACTTT.

The rearrangement uses TRBV7-2 and TRBJ2-7; 11 positions agree with TRBD2. Germline V gene data show CDR1 as SGHTA and CDR2 as FQGNSA. With V trimmed by 0 bases and J by 2 bases, 3 bases remained unmatched. CDR3 length: 16 amino acids. The CDR3 reads CASSLAVAGGTYEQYF. Written as DNA, the CDR3 is TGTGCCAGCAGCTTAGCCGTAGCGGGGGGGACCTACGAGCAGTACTTC.

The chain links TRBV5-1 to TRBJ1-1; 8 bases are a match to TRBD1. V lost 4 bases and J lost 5; bases outside the gene matches: 10. Germline CDR1 SGHRS, CDR2 YFSETQ. The CDR3 covers 15 residues. The CDR3 here is CASSIGQGGGTEAFF. CDR3 DNA: TGCGCCAGCAGCATTGGACAGGGCGGGGGAACTGAAGCTTTCTTT.

This clone was recorded only once. This chain uses TRBV6-6 with TRBJ1-2; TRBD1 agrees at 9 bases. The junction had 0 bases not matched to a gene; V was cut back by 2 bases and J by 2 bases. The CDR3 totals 14 residues. CDR1 MNHNY and CDR2 SVGAGI come from the germline V gene (reference sequence). CDR3 DNA sequence: TGTGCCAGCAGTTACGGGACAGGGAACTATGGCTACACCTTC. It is translated as CASSYGTGNYGYTF.

This clone was observed a handful of times. This chain connects TRBV2 to TRBJ1-5; D possibly corresponds to TRBD1 (6 bases). Germline V CDR1 and CDR2: SNHLY, FYNNEI. The V end was cut by 8 bases, the J end by 3 bases, with 14 bases between. This CDR3 has 14 residues. This CDR3 is CASRPDSLNQPQHF. The CDR3 DNA is TGTGCCAGCCGGCCGGACAGCCTCAATCAGCCCCAGCATTTT.

This clone was picked up one time. This chain connects TRBV2 to TRBJ2-7; TRBD1 might be the D (6 bases). Germline V lookup: CDR1 SNHLY, CDR2 FYNNEI. The CDR3 covers 15 residues. Trimming shortened V by 4 bases and J by 6 bases, and 19 bases separated the two germline ends. CDR3 region: CASSASPSGGGEQYF. CDR3 sequence (DNA): TGTGCCAGCAGTGCCTCCCCGAGTGGGGGCGGCGAGCAGTACTTC.

The rearrangement joins TRBV20-1 to TRBJ2-3; D is unclear. Trimming cost V 6 bases and J 10 bases, with 11 bases left between them. The CDR3 covers 10 residues. Germline V CDR1 and CDR2: DFQATT, SNEGSKA (reference sequence). The CDR3 DNA reads TGCAGTGCCTTTACCGCGGCGCAGTATTTT. Its protein is CSAFTAAQYF.

The rearrangement joins TRBV3-1 (or the pseudogene TRBV3-2) to TRBJ1-6; D unresolved. Deletions cut 3 bases from V and 10 bases from J, with 10 bases between. Germline CDR1 LGHDT, CDR2 YNNKEL (reference sequence). The CDR3 is 13 amino acids. DNA for the CDR3: TGTGCCAGCAGCCAGGGTCGAGGGTCACCCCTCCACTTT. Amino acids: CASSQGRGSPLHF.

V and J are TRBV2 and TRBJ1-1; D uncertain. Germline V gene data show CDR1 as SNHLY and CDR2 as FYNNEI. The CDR3 consists of 9 residues. The V and J ends lost 8 bases and 9 bases respectively, with 7 bases between them. The CDR3 loop is CASDWQAFF. The DNA for the CDR3 is TGTGCCAGCGATTGGCAAGCTTTCTTT.

The rearrangement joins TRBV7-7 to TRBJ2-5; TRBD2 agrees at 10 bases. Per germline, CDR1 SSHAT and CDR2 FNYEAQ (reference sequence). V lost 1 base and J lost 2; bases outside the gene matches: 7. This CDR3 region has 17 residues. The CDR3 bases are TGTGCCAGCAGCTTAGGTACTAGCGGGAACCCACAAGAGACCCAGTACTTC. Amino acid sequence: CASSLGTSGNPQETQYF.

The chain has TRBV23-1 and TRBJ2-5; D is possibly TRBD2 (5 bases). Being an ORF, TRBV23-1 has a function that is uncertain. V was shortened by 0 bases and J by 6 bases, with 11 bases between the two germline ends. This CDR3 is 14 amino acids long. This CDR3 is CASSQSSTGKTQYF. CDR3 coding DNA: TGCGCCAGCAGTCAATCGAGCACGGGAAAGACCCAGTACTTC.

This chain joins TRBV20-1 and TRBJ2-1, with D perhaps matching TRBD2 (6 bases). The ends were cut back, 3 bases at V and 12 bases at J, with 15 bases in the middle. The CDR3 spans 12 residues. CDR1 DFQATT and CDR2 SNEGSKA come from the germline V gene (reference sequence). This chain's CDR3 is CSASLLAGRQFF. Here the CDR3 DNA reads TGCAGTGCTAGTCTGTTGGCGGGGAGGCAGTTCTTC.

J is TRBJ1-1 and V is TRBV5-4; no firm D call. V shed 4 bases and J shed 7 bases, with 11 bases lying between them. Germline CDR1 reads SGHNT; CDR2 reads YYREEE (reference sequence). CDR3 length: 12 residues. CDR3 nucleotide sequence: TGTGCCAGCAGCCCCCCTGAGGGTGAAGCTTTCTTT. Translating gives CASSPPEGEAFF.

The rearrangement uses TRBV18 and TRBJ2-5, with 8 bases identical to TRBD2. The CDR3 totals 16 residues. The junction had 5 bases not matched to a gene; V was cut back by 1 base and J by 1 base. Germline CDR1 KGHSH, CDR2 LQKENI. The CDR3 spells CASSPLAGSLQETQYF. As DNA, the CDR3 is TGTGCCAGCTCACCACTAGCGGGGAGCCTCCAAGAGACCCAGTACTTC. The full variable domain, rest sourced from reference TRBV18 and TRBJ2-5, is NAGVMQNPRHLVRRRGQEARLRCSPMKGHSHVYWYRQLPEEGLKFMVYLQKENIIDESGMPKERFSAEFPKEGPSILRIQQVVRGDSAAYFCASSPLAGSLQETQYFGPGTRLLVL.

The chain couples TRBV3-1 (or the pseudogene TRBV3-2) to TRBJ2-2; 8 bases fit TRBD2. In germline, CDR1 is LGHDT, CDR2 YNNKEL (reference sequence). The V gene end was trimmed by 4 bases and the J gene end by 5 bases; junction bases not matched to a gene: 6. This CDR3 has 15 amino acids. This chain's CDR3 is CASSLRGGRTGELFF. The CDR3 region has the DNA TGTGCCAGCAGCCTCCGGGGGGGCCGAACCGGGGAGCTGTTTTTT.

The rearrangement joins TRBV27 to TRBJ2-7; 9 bases agree with TRBD1. Germline loops: CDR1 MNHEY, CDR2 SMNVEV (reference sequence). The CDR3 extends over 12 amino acids. V gave up 6 bases and J gave up 7 bases; unmatched junction bases: 4. Here the CDR3 reads CASSSDRGEQYF. CDR3 bases: TGTGCCAGCAGCTCGGACAGGGGTGAGCAGTACTTC.

This sequence joins TRBV6-5 and TRBJ1-1; D is unclear. The germline V gene encodes CDR1 MNHEY and CDR2 SVGAGI. V gave up 4 bases and J gave up 5 bases, with 14 bases separating them. The CDR3 is 14 residues long. This CDR3 reads CASSSTDQRTEAFF. In nucleotides, the CDR3 is TGTGCCAGCAGTTCCACAGACCAAAGGACTGAAGCTTTCTTT.